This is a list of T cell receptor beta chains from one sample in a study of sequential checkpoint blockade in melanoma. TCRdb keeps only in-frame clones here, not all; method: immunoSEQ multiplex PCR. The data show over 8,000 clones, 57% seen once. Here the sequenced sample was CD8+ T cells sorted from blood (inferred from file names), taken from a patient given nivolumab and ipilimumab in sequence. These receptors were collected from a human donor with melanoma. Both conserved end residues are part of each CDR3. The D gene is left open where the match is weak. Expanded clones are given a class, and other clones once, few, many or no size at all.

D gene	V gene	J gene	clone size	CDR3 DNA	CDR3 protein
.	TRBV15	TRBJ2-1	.	TGTGCCACCAGCGAGGAGGGCTCCTACAATGAGCAGTTCTTC	CATSEEGSYNEQFF
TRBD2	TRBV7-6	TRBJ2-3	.	TGTGCCAGCAGCTTAGGGACTAGCGGGGTGTCAGATACGCAGTATTTT	CASSLGTSGVSDTQYF
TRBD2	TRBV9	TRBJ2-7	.	TGTGCCAGCAGCTCGGGCGGGGGCTCCTACGAGCAGTACTTC	CASSSGGGSYEQYF
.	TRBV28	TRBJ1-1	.	TGTGCCAGCAGTCTCACCTCAGGGAACACTGAAGCTTTCTTT	CASSLTSGNTEAFF
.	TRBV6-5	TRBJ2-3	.	TGTGCCAGCAGTTACTCGGGGCAGGGGTCCACAGATACGCAGTATTTT	CASSYSGQGSTDTQYF
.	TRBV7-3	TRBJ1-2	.	TGTGCCAGCAGCGTACCCCGTAGGACAGCTGATTTCTATGGCTACACCTTC	CASSVPRRTADFYGYTF
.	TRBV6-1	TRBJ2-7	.	TGTGCCAGCAGTGAATCCGTCGTGAGGTACGAGCAGTACTTC	CASSESVVRYEQYF
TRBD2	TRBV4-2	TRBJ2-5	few	TGTGCCAGCAGCCCACCGGGGGGGCCGGATCAAGAGACCCAGTACTTC	CASSPPGGPDQETQYF
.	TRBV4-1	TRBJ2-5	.	TGCGCCAGCAGCCAAGAAGGGGGACCTGCGCCCCGGGAGACCCAGTACTTC	CASSQEGGPAPRETQYF
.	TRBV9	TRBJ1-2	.	TGTGCCAGCAGCGCTACCCCCGAAGGAGGAGGGTACTATGGCTACACCTTC	CASSATPEGGGYYGYTF
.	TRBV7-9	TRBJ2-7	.	TGTGCCAGCAGCCATCCGGGGAGGAATAACGAGCAGTACTTC	CASSHPGRNNEQYF
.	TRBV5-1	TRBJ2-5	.	TGCGCCAGCAGCTTGGATAACGGAGAGACCCAGTACTTC	CASSLDNGETQYF
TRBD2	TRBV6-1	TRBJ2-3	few	TGTGCCAGCAGTGAATTAGCGGGGGGGCCAGATACGCAGTATTTT	CASSELAGGPDTQYF
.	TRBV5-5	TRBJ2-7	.	TGTGCCAGCAGCTTAGTCCTCCTCGGCTCCTACGAGCAGTACTTC	CASSLVLLGSYEQYF
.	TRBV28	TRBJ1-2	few	TGTGCCAGCGCCTCGGACTTCTATGGCTACACCTTC	CASASDFYGYTF
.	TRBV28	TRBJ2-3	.	TGTGCCATCTTAGCGGCTGCCCGAGGCACAGATACGCAGTATTTT	CAILAAARGTDTQYF
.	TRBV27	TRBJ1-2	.	TGTGCCAGCAGCACCCAGGGTGGGAACTATGGCTACACCTTC	CASSTQGGNYGYTF
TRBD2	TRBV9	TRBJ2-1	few	TGTGCCAGCAGCACATCGACTAGCGGGACGGTCGAGCAGTTCTTC	CASSTSTSGTVEQFF
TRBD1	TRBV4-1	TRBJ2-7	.	TGCGCCAGCAGCTCCGGGACAGGGGGCGTCGAGCAGTACTTC	CASSSGTGGVEQYF
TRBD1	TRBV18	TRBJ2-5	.	TGTGCCAGCTCACCTGGGGACAGGTTATGGGAGACCCAGTACTTC	CASSPGDRLWETQYF
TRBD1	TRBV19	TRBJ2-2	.	TGCGCCAGTAGTCTTACGGGACAGTCGCCCGGGGAGCTGTTTTTT	CASSLTGQSPGELFF
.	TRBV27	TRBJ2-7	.	TGTGCCAGCCTCGGCGGGGAGCAGTACTTC	CASLGGEQYF
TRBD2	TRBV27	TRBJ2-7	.	TGTGCCAGCTCCTTCCCTGCGGGAGGAAACGAGCAGTACTTC	CASSFPAGGNEQYF
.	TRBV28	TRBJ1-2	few	TGTGCCAGCAGTTCCTTGGGGACACACTGGGGGGGCTACACCTTC	CASSSLGTHWGGYTF
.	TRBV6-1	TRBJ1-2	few	TGTGCCAGCAGTGAATCCCCCGACAGCTTCTATGGCTACACCTTC	CASSESPDSFYGYTF
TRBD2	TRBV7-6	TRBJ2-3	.	TGTGCCAGCAGCCCGGGACTACACCATAGCACAGATACGCAGTATTTT	CASSPGLHHSTDTQYF
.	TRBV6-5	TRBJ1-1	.	TGTGCCAGCAGTTACGGGACAATGAACACTGAAGCTTTCTTT	CASSYGTMNTEAFF
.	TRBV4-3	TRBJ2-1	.	TGCGCCAGCAGCCAAGATTTTCCTATCTCCTACAATGAGCAGTTCTTC	CASSQDFPISYNEQFF
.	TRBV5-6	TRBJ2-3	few	TGTGCCAGCAGCTTGGCCAACAGGGCCGAGGCGGATACGCAGTATTTT	CASSLANRAEADTQYF
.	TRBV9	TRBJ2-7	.	TGTGCCAGCAGCGTAGGAGGATCCCCCTCCTACGAGCAGTACTTC	CASSVGGSPSYEQYF
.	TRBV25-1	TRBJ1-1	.	TGTGCCAGCAGTGAACTTTTGGGAGACACTGAAGCTTTCTTT	CASSELLGDTEAFF
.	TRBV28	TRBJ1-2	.	.	CASSSSTTNYGYTF
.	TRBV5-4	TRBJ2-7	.	TGTGCCAGCAGCCCAGGCGGGTTCTACGAGCAGTACTTC	CASSPGGFYEQYF
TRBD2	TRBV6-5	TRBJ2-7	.	TGTGCCAGCAGTTACGGGTCCGGCGGGAGTTACGAGCAGTACTTC	CASSYGSGGSYEQYF
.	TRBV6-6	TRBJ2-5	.	TGTGCCAGCACCGATACAGGGTTCCCAGAGACCCAGTACTTC	CASTDTGFPETQYF
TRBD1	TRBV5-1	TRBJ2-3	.	TGCGCCAGCAGCGGCGGACAGGGTAGCACAGATACGCAGTATTTT	CASSGGQGSTDTQYF
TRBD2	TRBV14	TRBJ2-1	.	TGTGCCAGCAGGACTAGCGGGGTCTCCTACAATGAGCAGTTCTTC	CASRTSGVSYNEQFF
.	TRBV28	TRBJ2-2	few	TGTGCCAGCAGTTTAATCTACACCGGGGAGCTGTTTTTT	CASSLIYTGELFF
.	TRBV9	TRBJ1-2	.	TGTGCCAGCAGCCCCTCCGGGGGGAGGAAGGGCTACACCTTC	CASSPSGGRKGYTF
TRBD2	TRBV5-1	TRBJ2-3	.	TGCGCCAGCAGCGCGGGACTAGCTTTGGATACGCAGTATTTT	CASSAGLALDTQYF
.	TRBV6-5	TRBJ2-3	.	TGTGCCAGCCGGGGCGGGGTTTCAGATACGCAGTATTTT	CASRGGVSDTQYF
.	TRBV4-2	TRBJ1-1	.	TGTGCCAGCAGCCAGGCAGATATGAACACTGAAGCTTTCTTT	CASSQADMNTEAFF
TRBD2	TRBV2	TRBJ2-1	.	TGTGCCAGCAGTGAAACTAGCGGGGGGGCCTATGAGCAGTTCTTC	CASSETSGGAYEQFF
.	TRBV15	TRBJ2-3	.	TGTGCCACCAGCAGAACCCCCCCAGGGGCTGGCCCAGATACGCAGTATTTT	CATSRTPPGAGPDTQYF
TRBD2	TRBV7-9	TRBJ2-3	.	TGTGCCAGCAGCTCGAACAAGCGGGGGGAGCCGGATCCCACAGATACGCAGTATTTT	CASSSNKRGEPDPTDTQYF
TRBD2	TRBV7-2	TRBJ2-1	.	TGTGCCAGCAGCCCCTCTAGCGGGGGTTACAATGAGCAGTTCTTC	CASSPSSGGYNEQFF
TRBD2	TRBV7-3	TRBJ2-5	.	TGCGCCAGCAGCCAAGAGACGGGACTAAGTGGGACCCAGTACTTC	CASSQETGLSGTQYF
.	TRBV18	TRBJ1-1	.	TGTGCCAGCTCACTCGCCCCAGGGGCATGGAACACTGAAGCTTTCTTT	CASSLAPGAWNTEAFF
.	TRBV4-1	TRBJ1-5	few	TGCGCCAGCAGCCAAGAACCACTCAATCAGCCCCAGCATTTT	CASSQEPLNQPQHF
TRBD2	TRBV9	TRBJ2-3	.	TGTGCCAGCAGCGTAGGTCCAGCGGGAGTGGGCACAGATACGCAGTATTTT	CASSVGPAGVGTDTQYF
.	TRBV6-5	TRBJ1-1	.	TGTGCCAGCAGCTATACAGAGAACACTGAAGCTTTCTTT	CASSYTENTEAFF
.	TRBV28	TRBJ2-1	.	TGTGCCAGCAGCCCGAGTCGGAATGAGCAGTTCTTC	CASSPSRNEQFF
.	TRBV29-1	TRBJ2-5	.	TGCAGCGTGACGTTGGGAGCCCAGTACTTC	CSVTLGAQYF
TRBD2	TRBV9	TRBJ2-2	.	TGTGCCAGCAGCCTAACGATAGCGGGAGGAAACACCGGGGAGCTGTTTTTT	CASSLTIAGGNTGELFF
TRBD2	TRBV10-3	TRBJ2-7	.	TGTGCCAGCACCTCCGGGACTAGCGGGATGAACGAGCAGTACTTC	CASTSGTSGMNEQYF
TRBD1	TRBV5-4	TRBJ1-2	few	TGCGCCAGCAGCCACGACAGGGTAGTTAACTATGGCTACACCTTC	CASSHDRVVNYGYTF
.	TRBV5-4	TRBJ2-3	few	TGTGCCAGCAGCTTAGGGGTGTATAGCACAGATACGCAGTATTTT	CASSLGVYSTDTQYF
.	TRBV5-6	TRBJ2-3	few	TGTGCCAGCAGCTCCTTGTGGGGCAGGGAGGTTGATACGCAGTATTTT	CASSSLWGREVDTQYF